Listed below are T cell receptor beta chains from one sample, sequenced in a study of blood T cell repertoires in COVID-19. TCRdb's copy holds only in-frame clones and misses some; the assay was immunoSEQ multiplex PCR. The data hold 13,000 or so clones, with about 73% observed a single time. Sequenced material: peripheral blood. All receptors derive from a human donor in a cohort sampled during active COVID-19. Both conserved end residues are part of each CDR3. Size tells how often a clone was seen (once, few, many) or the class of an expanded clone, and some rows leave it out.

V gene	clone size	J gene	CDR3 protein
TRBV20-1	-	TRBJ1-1	CSARKEGGAFF
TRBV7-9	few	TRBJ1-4	CASSLGQGRATNEKLFF
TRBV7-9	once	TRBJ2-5	CASSLLRTGFNSQYF
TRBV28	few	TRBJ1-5	CASKESNQPQHF
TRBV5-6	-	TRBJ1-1	CASSSTGQGNTEAFF
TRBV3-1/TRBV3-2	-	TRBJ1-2	CASSQELAKPGRF
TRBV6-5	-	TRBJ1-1	CASFSQMNTEAFF
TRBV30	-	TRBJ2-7	CAWGRQSSYEQYF
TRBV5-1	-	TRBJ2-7	CASSLGFTESSYEQYF
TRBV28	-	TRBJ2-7	CATTGYYLDEQYF
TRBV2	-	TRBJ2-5	CASSGASGETQYF
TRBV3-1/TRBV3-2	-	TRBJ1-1	CATQGYTEAFF
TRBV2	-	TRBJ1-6	CASSEEQGVRSPLHF
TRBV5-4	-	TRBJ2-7	CASSRTGSYEQYF
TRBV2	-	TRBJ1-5	CASSQLQGLQPQHF
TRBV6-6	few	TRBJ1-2	CASSYQQGVVDYGYTF
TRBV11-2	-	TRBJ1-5	CASSQIHRGYGNQPQHF
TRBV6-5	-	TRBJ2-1	CATYRSGGAANEQFF
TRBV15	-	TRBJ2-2	CATSRDWGMGDTGELFF
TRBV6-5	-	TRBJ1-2	CASSYPTVQGNYGYTF